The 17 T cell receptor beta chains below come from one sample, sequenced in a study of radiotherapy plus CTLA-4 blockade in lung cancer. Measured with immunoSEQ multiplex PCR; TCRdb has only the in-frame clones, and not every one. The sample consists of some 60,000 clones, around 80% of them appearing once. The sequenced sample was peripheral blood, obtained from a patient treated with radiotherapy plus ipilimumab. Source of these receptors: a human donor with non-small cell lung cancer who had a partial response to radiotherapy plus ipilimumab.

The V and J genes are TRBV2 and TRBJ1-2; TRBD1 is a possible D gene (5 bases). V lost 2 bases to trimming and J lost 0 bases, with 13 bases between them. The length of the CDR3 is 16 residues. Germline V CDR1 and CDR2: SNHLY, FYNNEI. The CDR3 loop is CASSETPMTANYGYTF. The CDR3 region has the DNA TGTGCCAGCAGTGAAACACCTATGACAGCTAACTATGGCTACACCTTC.

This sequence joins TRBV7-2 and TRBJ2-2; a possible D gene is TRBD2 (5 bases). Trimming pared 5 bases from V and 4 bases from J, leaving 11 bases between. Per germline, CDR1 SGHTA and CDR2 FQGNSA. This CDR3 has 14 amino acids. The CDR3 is CASSNGRGTGELFF. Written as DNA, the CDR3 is TGTGCCAGCAGCAACGGACGGGGCACCGGGGAGCTGTTTTTT.

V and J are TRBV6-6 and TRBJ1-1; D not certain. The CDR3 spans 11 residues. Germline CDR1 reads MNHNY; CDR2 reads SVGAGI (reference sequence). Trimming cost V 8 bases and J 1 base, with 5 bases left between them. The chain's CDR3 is CASRGNTEAFF. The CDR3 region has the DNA TGTGCCAGCCGAGGGAACACTGAAGCTTTCTTT.

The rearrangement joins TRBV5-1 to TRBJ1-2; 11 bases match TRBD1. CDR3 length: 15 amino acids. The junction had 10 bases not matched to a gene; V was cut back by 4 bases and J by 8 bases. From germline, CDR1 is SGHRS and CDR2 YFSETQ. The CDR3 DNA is TGCGCCAGCAGCCTTATAGGACAGGGGGCGGAAGGCTACACCTTC. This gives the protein CASSLIGQGAEGYTF.

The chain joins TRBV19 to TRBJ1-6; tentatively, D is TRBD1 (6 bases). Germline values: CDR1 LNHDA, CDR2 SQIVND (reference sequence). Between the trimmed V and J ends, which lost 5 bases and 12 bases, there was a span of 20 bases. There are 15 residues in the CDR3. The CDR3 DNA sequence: TGTGCCAGTAGTGATGATCGGGGTCCCAGGGGACCCCTCCACTTT. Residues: CASSDDRGPRGPLHF.

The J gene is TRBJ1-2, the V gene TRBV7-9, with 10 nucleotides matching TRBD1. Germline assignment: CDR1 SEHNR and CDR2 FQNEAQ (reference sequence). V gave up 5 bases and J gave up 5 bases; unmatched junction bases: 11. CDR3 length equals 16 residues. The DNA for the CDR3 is TGTGCCAGCAGCGGGGGGGACAGGGGTGGATTATATGGCTACACCTTC. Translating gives CASSGGDRGGLYGYTF.

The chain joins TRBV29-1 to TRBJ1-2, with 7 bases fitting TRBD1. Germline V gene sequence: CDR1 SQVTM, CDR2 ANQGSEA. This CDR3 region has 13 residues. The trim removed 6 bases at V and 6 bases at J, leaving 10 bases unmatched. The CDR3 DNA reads TGCAGCGTCGAGACAGGGTTCGTCGATGGCTACACCTTC. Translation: CSVETGFVDGYTF. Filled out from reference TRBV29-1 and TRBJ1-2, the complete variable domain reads SAVISQKPSRDICQRGTSLTIQCQVDSQVTMMFWYRQQPGQSLTLIATANQGSEATYESGFVIDKFPISRPNLTFSTLTVSNMSPEDSSIYLCSVETGFVDGYTFGSGTRLTVV.

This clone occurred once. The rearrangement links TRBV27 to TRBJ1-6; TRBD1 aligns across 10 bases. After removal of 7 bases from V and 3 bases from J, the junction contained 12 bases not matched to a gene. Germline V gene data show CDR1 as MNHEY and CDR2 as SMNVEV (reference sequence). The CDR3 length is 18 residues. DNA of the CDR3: TGTGCCAGCAAGCGCCGGGACAGGGGCCTTCTCTATAATTCACCCCTCCACTTT. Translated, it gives CASKRRDRGLLYNSPLHF.

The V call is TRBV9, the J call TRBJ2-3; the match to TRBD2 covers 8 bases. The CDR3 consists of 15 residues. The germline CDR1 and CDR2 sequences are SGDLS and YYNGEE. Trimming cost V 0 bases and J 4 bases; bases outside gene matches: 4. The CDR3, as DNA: TGTGCCAGCAGCGTAGCAGCGGGGGCCGCAGATACGCAGTATTTT. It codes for CASSVAAGAADTQYF.

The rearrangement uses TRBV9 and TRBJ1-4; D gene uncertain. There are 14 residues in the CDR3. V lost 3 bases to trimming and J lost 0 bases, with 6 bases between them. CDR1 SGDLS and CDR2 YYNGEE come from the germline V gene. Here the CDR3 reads CASSGTATNEKLFF. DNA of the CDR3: TGTGCCAGCAGCGGCACTGCAACTAATGAAAAACTGTTTTTT. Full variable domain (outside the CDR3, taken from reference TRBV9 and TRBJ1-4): DSGVTQTPKHLITATGQRVTLRCSPRSGDLSVYWYQQSLDQGLQFLIQYYNGEERAKGNILERFSAQQFPDLHSELNLSSLELGDSALYFCASSGTATNEKLFFGSGTQLSVL.

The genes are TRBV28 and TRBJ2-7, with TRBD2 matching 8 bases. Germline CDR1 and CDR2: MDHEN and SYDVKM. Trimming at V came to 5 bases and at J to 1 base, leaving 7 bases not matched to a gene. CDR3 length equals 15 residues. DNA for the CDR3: TGTGCCAGCAGTCTCACCGGACTAGCTTCCTACGAGCAGTACTTC. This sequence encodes CASSLTGLASYEQYF.

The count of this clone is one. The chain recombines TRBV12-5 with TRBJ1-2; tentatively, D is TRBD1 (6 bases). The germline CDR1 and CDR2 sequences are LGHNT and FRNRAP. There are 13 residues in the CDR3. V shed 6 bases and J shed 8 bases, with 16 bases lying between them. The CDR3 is CASGLTGYSGYTF. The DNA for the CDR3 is TGTGCTAGTGGCCTAACAGGGTATAGCGGCTACACCTTC.

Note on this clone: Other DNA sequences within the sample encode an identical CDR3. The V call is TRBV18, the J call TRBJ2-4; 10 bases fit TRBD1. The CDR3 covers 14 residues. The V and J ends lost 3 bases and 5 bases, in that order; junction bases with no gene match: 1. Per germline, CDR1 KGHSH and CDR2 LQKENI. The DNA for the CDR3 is TGTGCCAGCTCACCTGGGACAGGGGAAAACATTCAGTACTTC. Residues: CASSPGTGENIQYF.

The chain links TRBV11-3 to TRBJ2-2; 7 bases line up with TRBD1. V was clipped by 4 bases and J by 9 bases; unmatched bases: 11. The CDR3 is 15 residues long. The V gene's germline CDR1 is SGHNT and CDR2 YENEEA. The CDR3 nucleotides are TGTGCCAGCAGCTCCCTCGGTCAGGGGGATCGGGAGCTGTTTTTT. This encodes CASSSLGQGDRELFF. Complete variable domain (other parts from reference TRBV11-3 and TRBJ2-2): EAGVVQSPRYKIIEKKQPVAFWCNPISGHNTLYWYLQNLGQGPELLIRYENEEAVDDSQLPKDRFSAERLKGVDSTLKIQPAELGDSAVYLCASSSLGQGDRELFFGEGSRLTVL.

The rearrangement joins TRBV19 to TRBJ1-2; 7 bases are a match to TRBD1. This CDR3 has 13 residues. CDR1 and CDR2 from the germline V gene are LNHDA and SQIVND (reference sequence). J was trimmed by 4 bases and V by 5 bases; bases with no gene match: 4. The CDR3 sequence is CASSLTGLYGYTF. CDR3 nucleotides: TGTGCCAGTAGTCTGACAGGGCTCTATGGCTACACCTTC.

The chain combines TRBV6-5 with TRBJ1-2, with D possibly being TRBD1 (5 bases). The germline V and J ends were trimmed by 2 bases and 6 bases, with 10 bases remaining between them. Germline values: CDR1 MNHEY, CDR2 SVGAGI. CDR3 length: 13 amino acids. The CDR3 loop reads CASSYGAKDGYTF. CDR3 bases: TGTGCCAGCAGTTACGGGGCAAAGGATGGCTACACCTTC.

The CDR3 coding sequence is TGCGCCAGCAGTGAGCGGGGGGTTCCAGATACGCAGTATTTT. Its protein is CASSERGVPDTQYF. The V gene is TRBV10-2, the J gene TRBJ2-3, with 7 bases fitting TRBD2. Germline trimming cut 2 bases from V and 4 bases from J; bases unmatched to any gene: 3. This CDR3 is 14 amino acids long. Germline CDR1 WSHSY, CDR2 SAAADI.